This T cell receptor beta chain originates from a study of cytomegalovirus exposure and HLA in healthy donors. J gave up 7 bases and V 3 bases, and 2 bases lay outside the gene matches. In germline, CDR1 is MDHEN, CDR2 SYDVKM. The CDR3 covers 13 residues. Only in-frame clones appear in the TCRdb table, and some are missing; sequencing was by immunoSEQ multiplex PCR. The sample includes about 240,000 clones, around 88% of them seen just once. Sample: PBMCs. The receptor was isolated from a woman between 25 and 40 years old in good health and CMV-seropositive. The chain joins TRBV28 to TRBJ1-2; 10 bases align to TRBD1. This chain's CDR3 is CASSLTGGGGYTF. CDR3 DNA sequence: TGTGCCAGCAGTTTGACAGGGGGCGGTGGCTACACCTTC.